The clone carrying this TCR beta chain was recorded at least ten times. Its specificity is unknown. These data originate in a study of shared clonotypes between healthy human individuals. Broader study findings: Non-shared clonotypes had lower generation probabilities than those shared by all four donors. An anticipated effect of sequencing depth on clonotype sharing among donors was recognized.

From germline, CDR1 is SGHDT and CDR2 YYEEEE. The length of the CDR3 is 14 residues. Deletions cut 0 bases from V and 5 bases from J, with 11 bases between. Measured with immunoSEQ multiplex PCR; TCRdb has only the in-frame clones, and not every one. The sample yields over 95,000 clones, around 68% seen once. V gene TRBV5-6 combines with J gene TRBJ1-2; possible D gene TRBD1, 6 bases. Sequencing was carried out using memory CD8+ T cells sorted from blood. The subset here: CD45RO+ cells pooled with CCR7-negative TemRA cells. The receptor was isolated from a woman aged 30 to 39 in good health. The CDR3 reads CASSLGQAHYGYTF. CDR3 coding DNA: TGTGCCAGCAGCTTGGGACAGGCTCATTATGGCTACACCTTC.